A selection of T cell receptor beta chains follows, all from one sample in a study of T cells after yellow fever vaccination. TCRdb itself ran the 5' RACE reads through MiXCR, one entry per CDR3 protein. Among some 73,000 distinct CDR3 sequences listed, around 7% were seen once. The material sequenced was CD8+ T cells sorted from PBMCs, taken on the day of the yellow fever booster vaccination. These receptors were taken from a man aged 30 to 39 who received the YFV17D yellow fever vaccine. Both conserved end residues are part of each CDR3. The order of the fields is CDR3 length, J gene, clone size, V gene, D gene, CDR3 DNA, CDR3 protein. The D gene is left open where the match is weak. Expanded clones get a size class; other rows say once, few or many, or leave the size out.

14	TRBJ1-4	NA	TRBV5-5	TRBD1	TGTGCCAGCAGCCTGGACAGGGGGAATGAAAAACTGTTTTTT	CASSLDRGNEKLFF
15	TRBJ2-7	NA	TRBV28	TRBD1	TGTGCCAGCAGTTTTTACAGGGGCCCCGCCTACGAGCAGGACTTC	CASSFYRGPAYEQDF
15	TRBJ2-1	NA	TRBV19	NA	TGTGCCAGTAGTATAATTGGGGTCGGCTACAATGAGCAGTTCTTC	CASSIIGVGYNEQFF
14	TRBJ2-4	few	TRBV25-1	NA	TGTGCCAGCAGTGAAGGGAAGGGGCCGGACATTCAGTACTTC	CASSEGKGPDIQYF
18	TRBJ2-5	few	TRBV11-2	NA	TGTGCCAGCAGCTTGATATGGCAGGGGGAGGTGGGGCAAGAGACCCAGTACTTC	CASSLIWQGEVGQETQYF
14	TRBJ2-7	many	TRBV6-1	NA	TGTGCCAGCAGTGTTCGTCAGGCCTCCTACGAGCAGTACTTC	CASSVRQASYEQYF
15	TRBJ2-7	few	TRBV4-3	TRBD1	TGCGCCAGCAGCCAACTCGTGGGACAGTCCTACGAGCAGTACTTC	CASSQLVGQSYEQYF
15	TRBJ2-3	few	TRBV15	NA	TGTGCCACCAGCAAGGCAGGGGGGAATATAGATACGCAGTATTTT	CATSKAGGNIDTQYF
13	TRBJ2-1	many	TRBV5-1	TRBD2	TGCGCCAGCTCTCTAGCGGGAAACAATGAGCAGTTCTTC	CASSLAGNNEQFF
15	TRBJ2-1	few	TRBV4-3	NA	TGCGCCAGCAGCCAAGGAGGACTGGCTAACAATGAGCAGTTCTTC	CASSQGGLANNEQFF
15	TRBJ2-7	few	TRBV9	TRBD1	TGTGCCAGCAGCGTAACGGGACAGGGACCCTACGAGCAGTACTTC	CASSVTGQGPYEQYF
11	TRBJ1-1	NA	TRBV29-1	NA	TGCAGCGTCGAAGGTGTCACTGAAGCTTTCTTT	CSVEGVTEAFF
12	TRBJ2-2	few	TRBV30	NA	TGTGCCTGGACCCCGTACACCGGGGAGCTGTTTTTT	CAWTPYTGELFF
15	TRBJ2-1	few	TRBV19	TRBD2	TGTGCCAGTAGTTTCGGGACTAGCGGGAGAAATGAGCAGTTCTTC	CASSFGTSGRNEQFF